This TCR beta chain was retrieved from a study of T cells in localized non-small cell lung cancer. Repertoires were generated with immunoSEQ multiplex PCR, while TCRdb's copy carries only in-frame clones and drops some. The sample has under 40,000 clones, around 90% seen once; the top ten hold 15% to 20%. This clonotype was obtained from a man between 40 and 75 years old with stage III lung adenocarcinoma. The sample here was peripheral blood mononuclear cells, taken before any cancer treatment.

The CDR3 reads CASSPKQGSTEAFF. Here the CDR3 DNA reads TGTGCCAGCAGTCCAAAACAGGGGTCGACTGAAGCTTTCTTT. J is TRBJ1-1 and V is TRBV27; 7 bases map to TRBD1. CDR3 length: 14 residues. The germline V gene encodes CDR1 MNHEY and CDR2 SMNVEV (reference sequence). V dropped 5 bases and J dropped 5; count of bases not matched to a gene: 8.